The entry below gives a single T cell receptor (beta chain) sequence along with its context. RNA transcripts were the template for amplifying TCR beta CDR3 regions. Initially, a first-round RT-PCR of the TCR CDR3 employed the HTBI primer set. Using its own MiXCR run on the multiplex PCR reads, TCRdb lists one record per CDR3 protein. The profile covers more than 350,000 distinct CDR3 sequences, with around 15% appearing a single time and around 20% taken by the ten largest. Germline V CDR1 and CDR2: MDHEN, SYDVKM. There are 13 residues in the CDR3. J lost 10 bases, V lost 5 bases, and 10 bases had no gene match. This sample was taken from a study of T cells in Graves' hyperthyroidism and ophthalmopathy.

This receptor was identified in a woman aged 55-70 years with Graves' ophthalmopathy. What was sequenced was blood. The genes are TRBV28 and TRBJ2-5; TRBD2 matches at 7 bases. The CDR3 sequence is CASSPGTTGIQYF. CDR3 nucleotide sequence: TGTGCCAGCAGTCCCGGGACTACGGGGATCCAGTACTTC.